The 5 T cell receptor beta chains in this list originate from one sample, sequenced in a study of Graves' ophthalmopathy and Graves' hyperthyroidism (dated by TCRdb to the late 2010s). Sequencing was carried out with an Illumina HiSeq 2000. For repertoire sequencing, TCR beta CDR3 regions were amplified from RNA transcripts. HTBI primers and the Qiagen OneStep RT-PCR kit were used in a first-round RT-PCR, which was followed by a second-round multiplex PCR, size selection and purification. TCRdb trimmed public reads at Q25 via fastp, called clones via MiXCR and kept in-frame beta chains. Rows merge per CDR3 protein into single entries with the most common DNA and genes. The sample table lists approximately 160,000 distinct CDR3 sequences, roughly two fifths of them with a count of one. Together, the top ten hold 8% to 10% of the sample. Source material: peripheral blood. Receptors were obtained from a man aged 25 to 40 with Graves' ophthalmopathy. Donor details come from another sample of the same person, matched by shared clones.

This clonotype was counted many times. Compared with germline, one end of the junction differs, possibly owing to a read error. The chain combines TRBV6-1 with TRBJ2-7, with 12 positions matching TRBD2. Per the germline V gene, CDR1 is MNHNS and CDR2 is SASEGT. CDR3 size: 14 residues. CDR3 sequence (DNA): TGTGCCAGCAGTCTAGCGGGAGGGCCCTACGAGCGGTACTTC. Encoded protein: CASSLAGGPYERYF.

This clonotype was detected ten times or more. The rearrangement joins TRBV30 to TRBJ2-5; tentatively, D is TRBD1 (5 bases). This CDR3 spans 12 amino acids. Germline assignment: CDR1 GTSNPN and CDR2 SVGIG (reference sequence). Trimming cost V 4 bases and J 2 bases, with 8 bases left between them. The CDR3, as DNA: TGTGCCTGGAACCACAGGCAAGAGACCCAGTACTTC. Translation: CAWNHRQETQYF.

The chain uses TRBV6-2 or TRBV6-3 and TRBJ2-6; D is undetermined. Trimming took off 6 bases at V and 0 bases at J, with 18 bases between the two ends. Germline CDR1 MNHEY, CDR2 SVGEGT. CDR3 size: 18 residues. In DNA, the CDR3 is TGTGCCAGCAGCAAGGGCCTGGCTCCCGTCTCTGGGGCCAACGTCCTGACTTTC. This gives the protein CASSKGLAPVSGANVLTF.

At least ten counts were recorded for this clonotype. In nucleotides, the CDR3 is TGTGCCAGCAGTTTAGCGCAGGGCCAAGAGACCCAGTACTTC. Translation: CASSLAQGQETQYF. This chain uses TRBV12-3 or TRBV12-4 with TRBJ2-5; possibly TRBD1 for D (5 bases). The CDR3 sequence is 14 residues long. Trimming stripped 0 bases from V and 1 base from J, with 6 bases between.

V gene TRBV5-4 combines with J gene TRBJ1-2, with 8 positions matching TRBD1. The junction had 5 bases not matched to a gene; V was cut back by 3 bases and J by 4 bases. CDR3 length: 14 residues. The germline V gene has CDR1 SGHNT and CDR2 YYREEE (reference sequence). Written as DNA, the CDR3 is TGTGCCAGCAGCTCTACAGGGGGTAGCTATGGCTACACCTTC. Protein: CASSSTGGSYGYTF.